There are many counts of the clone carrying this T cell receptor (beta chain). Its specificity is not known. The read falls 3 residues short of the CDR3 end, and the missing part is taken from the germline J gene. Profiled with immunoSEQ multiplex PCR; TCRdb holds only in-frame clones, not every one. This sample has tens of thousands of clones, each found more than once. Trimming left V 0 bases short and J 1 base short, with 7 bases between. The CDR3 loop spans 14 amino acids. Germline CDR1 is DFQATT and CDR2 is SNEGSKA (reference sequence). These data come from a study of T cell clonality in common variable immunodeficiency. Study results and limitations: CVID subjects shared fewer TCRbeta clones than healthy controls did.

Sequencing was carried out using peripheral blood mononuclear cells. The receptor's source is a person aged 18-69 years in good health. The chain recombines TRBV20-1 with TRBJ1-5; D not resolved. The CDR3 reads CSARDFQSNQPQHF. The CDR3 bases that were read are TGCAGTGCTAGAGATTTTCAGAGCAATCAGCCC.